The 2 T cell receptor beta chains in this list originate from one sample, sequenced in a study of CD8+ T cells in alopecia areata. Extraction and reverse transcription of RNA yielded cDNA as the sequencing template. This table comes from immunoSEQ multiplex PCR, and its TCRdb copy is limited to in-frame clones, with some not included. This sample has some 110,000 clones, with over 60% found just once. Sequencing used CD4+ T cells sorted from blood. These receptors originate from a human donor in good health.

The CDR3 protein is CATSTLDAFDGYTF. The CDR3 nucleotides are TGTGCCACCAGCACCCTGGACGCCTTCGATGGCTACACCTTC. The rearrangement uses TRBV15 and TRBJ1-2; D is unclear. This CDR3 has 14 residues. V lost 4 bases to trimming and J lost 6 bases, with 15 bases between them. The germline gives CDR1 LNHNV, CDR2 YYDKDF (reference sequence).

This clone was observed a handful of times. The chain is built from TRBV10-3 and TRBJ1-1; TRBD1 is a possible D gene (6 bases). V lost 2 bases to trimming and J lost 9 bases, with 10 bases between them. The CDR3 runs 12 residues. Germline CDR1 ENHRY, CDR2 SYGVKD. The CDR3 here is CAISERGTKAFF. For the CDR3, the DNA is TGTGCCATCAGTGAGAGGGGGACCAAAGCTTTCTTT.